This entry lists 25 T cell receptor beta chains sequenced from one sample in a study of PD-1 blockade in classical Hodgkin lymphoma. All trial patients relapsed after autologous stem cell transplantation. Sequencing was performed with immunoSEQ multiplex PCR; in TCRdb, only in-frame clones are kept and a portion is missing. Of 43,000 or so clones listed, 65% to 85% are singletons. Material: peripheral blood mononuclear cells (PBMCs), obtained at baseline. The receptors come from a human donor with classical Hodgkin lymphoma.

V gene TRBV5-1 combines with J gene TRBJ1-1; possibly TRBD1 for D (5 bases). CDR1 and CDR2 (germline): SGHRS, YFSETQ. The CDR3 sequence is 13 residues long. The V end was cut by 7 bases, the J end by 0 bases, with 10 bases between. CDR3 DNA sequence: TGCGCCAGCCGCCAGACAGTGAACACTGAAGCTTTCTTT. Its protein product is CASRQTVNTEAFF. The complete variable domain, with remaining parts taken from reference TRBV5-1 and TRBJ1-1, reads KAGVTQTPRYLIKTRGQQVTLSCSPISGHRSVSWYQQTPGQGLQFLFEYFSETQRNKGNFPGRFSGRQFSNSRSEMNVSTLELGDSALYLCASRQTVNTEAFFGQGTRLTVV.

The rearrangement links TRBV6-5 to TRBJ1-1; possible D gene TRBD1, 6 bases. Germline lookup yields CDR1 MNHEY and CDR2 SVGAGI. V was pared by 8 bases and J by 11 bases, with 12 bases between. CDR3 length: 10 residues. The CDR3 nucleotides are TGTGCCAGCTGGGGGACATGGGCTTTCTTT. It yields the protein CASWGTWAFF.

As DNA, the CDR3 is TGTGCCAGCAGCCGATCGCAGCATTTT. It yields the protein CASSRSQHF. The chain couples TRBV6-6 to TRBJ1-5; unclear D gene. V was cut by 6 bases and J by 13 bases, with 7 bases left in between. This CDR3 has 9 residues. Germline V gene data show CDR1 as MNHNY and CDR2 as SVGAGI (reference sequence).

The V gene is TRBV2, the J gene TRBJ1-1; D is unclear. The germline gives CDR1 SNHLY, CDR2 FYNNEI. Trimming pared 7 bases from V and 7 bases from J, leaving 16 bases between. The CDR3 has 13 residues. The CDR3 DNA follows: TGTGCCAGCAACTCCCTTAAACGGGGTGAAGCTTTCTTT. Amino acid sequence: CASNSLKRGEAFF.

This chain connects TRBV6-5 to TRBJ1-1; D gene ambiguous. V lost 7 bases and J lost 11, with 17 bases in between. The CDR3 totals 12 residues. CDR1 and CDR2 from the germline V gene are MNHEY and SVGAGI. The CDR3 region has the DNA TGTGCCAGCACCTCGCCCAGCCAGGTGGCTTTCTTT. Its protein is CASTSPSQVAFF.

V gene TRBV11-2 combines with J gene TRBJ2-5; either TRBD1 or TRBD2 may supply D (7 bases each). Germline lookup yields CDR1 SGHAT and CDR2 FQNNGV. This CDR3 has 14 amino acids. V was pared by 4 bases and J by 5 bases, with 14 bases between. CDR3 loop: CASSSRGGGETQYF. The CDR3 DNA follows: TGTGCCAGCAGCTCCAGGGGGGGCGGGGAGACCCAGTACTTC. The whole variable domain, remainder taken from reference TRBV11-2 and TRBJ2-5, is EAGVAQSPRYKIIEKRQSVAFWCNPISGHATLYWYQQILGQGPKLLIQFQNNGVVDDSQLPKDRFSAERLKGVDSTLKIQPAKLEDSAVYLCASSSRGGGETQYFGPGTRLLVL.

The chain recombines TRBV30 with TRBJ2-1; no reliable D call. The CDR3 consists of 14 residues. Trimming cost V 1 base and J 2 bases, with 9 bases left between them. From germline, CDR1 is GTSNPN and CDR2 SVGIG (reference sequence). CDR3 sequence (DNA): TGTGCCTGGAGTGCTGGGGAAGCCTACAATGAGCAGTTCTTC. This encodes CAWSAGEAYNEQFF.

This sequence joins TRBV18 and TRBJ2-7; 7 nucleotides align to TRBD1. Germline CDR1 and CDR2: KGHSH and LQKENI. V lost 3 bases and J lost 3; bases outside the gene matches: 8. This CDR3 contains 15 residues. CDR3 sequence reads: CASSPETGSLYEQYF. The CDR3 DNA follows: TGTGCCAGCTCACCTGAGACAGGGTCCCTCTACGAGCAGTACTTC. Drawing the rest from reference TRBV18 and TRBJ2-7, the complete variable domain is NAGVMQNPRHLVRRRGQEARLRCSPMKGHSHVYWYRQLPEEGLKFMVYLQKENIIDESGMPKERFSAEFPKEGPSILRIQQVVRGDSAAYFCASSPETGSLYEQYFGPGTRLTVT.

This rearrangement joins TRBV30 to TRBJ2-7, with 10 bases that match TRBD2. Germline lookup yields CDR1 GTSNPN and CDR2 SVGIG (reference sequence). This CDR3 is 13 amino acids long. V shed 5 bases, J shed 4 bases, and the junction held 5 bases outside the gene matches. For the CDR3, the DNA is TGTGCCTGGGCAGCGGGAGGGGGGTACGAGCAGTACTTC. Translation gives CAWAAGGGYEQYF.

The CDR3: CASRNEREADTQYF. Here the CDR3 DNA reads TGTGCCAGCAGGAATGAGCGGGAGGCAGATACGCAGTATTTT. V is TRBV2 and J is TRBJ2-3, with 9 positions matching TRBD2. From germline, CDR1 is SNHLY and CDR2 FYNNEI. The CDR3 contains 14 residues. V shed 6 bases and J 4 bases; nucleotides not matched to a gene: 5.

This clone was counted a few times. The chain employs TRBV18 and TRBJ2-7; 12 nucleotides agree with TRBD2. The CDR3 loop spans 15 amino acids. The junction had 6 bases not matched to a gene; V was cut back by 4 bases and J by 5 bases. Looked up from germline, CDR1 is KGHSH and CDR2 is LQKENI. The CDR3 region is CASSLGLAGYDEQYF. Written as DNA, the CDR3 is TGTGCCAGCTCACTCGGACTAGCGGGATACGACGAGCAGTACTTC.

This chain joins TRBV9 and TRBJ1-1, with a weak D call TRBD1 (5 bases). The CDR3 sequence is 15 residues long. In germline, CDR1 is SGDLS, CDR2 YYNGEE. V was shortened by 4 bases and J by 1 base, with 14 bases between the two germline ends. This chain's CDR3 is CASSYSGAENTEAFF. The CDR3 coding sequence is TGTGCCAGCAGCTACTCCGGGGCAGAGAACACTGAAGCTTTCTTT. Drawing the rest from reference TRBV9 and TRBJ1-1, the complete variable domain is DSGVTQTPKHLITATGQRVTLRCSPRSGDLSVYWYQQSLDQGLQFLIQYYNGEERAKGNILERFSAQQFPDLHSELNLSSLELGDSALYFCASSYSGAENTEAFFGQGTRLTVV.

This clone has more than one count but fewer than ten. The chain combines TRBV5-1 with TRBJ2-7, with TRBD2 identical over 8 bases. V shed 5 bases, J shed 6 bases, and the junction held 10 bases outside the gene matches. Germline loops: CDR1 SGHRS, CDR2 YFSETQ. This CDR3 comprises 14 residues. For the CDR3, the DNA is TGCGCCAGCAGAGGCACTAGCGGCCTTACCGAGCAGTACTTC. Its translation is CASRGTSGLTEQYF.

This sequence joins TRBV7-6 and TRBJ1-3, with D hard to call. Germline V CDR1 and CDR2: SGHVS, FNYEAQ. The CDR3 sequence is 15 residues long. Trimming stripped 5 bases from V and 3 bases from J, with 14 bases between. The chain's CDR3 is CASSPSGSVGNTIYF. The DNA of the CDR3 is TGTGCCAGCAGCCCCTCTGGATCAGTTGGAAACACCATATATTTT.

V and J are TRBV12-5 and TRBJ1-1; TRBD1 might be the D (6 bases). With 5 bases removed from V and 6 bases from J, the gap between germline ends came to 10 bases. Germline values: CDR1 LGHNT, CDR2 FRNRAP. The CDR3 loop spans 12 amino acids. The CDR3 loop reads CASGERGAEAFF. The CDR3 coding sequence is TGTGCTAGTGGTGAAAGGGGGGCTGAAGCTTTCTTT.

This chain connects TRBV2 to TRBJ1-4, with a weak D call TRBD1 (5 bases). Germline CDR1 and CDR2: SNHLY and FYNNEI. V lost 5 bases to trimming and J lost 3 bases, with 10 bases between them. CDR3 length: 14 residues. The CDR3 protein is CASSSQGANEKLFF. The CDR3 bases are TGTGCCAGCAGTTCGCAGGGAGCTAATGAAAAACTGTTTTTT.

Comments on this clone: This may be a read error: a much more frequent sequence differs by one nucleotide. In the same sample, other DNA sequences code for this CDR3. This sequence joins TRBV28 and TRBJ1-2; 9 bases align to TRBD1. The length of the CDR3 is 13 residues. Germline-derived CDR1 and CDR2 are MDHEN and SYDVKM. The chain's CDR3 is CASSRTGVFGYTF. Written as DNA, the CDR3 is TGTGCTAGCAGTCGGACAGGGGTGTTTGGCTACACCTTC.

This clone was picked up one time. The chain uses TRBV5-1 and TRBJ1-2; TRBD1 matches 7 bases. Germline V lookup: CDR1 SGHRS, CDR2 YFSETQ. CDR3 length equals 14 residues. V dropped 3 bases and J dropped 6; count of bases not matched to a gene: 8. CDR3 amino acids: CASSSQQGTDGYTF. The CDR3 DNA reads TGCGCCAGCAGCTCGCAACAGGGGACGGATGGCTACACCTTC.

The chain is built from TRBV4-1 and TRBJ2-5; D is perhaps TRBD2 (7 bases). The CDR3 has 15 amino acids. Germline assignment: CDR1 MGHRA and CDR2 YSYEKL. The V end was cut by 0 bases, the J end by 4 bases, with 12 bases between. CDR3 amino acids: CASSQDRGRGETQYF. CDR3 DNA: TGCGCCAGCAGCCAAGATAGGGGGAGGGGAGAGACCCAGTACTTC.

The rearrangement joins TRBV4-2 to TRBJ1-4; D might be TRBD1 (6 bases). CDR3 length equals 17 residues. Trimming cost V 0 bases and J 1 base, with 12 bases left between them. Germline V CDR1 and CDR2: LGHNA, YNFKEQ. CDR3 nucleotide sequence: TGTGCCAGCAGCCAAGAAGGCAGGGGCCGAACTAATGAAAAACTGTTTTTT. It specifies CASSQEGRGRTNEKLFF.

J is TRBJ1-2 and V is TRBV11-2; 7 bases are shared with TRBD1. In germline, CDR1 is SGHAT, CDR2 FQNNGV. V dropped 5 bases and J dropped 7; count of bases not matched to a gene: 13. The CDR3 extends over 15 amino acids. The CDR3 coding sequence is TGTGCCAGCAGCGTGGCAGGGAGGGACAGCCTTGGCTACACCTTC. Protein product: CASSVAGRDSLGYTF. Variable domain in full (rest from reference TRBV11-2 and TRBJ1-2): EAGVAQSPRYKIIEKRQSVAFWCNPISGHATLYWYQQILGQGPKLLIQFQNNGVVDDSQLPKDRFSAERLKGVDSTLKIQPAKLEDSAVYLCASSVAGRDSLGYTFGSGTRLTVV.

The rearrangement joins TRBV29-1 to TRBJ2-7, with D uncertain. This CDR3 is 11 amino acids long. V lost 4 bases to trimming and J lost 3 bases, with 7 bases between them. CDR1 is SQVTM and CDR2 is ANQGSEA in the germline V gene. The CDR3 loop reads CSVVRSYEQYF. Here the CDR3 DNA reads TGCAGCGTTGTTCGCAGCTACGAGCAGTACTTC.

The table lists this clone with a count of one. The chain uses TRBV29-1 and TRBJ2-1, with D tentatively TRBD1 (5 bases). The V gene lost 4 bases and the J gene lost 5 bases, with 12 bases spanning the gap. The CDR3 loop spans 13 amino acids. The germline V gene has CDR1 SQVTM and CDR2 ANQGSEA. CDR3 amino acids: CSVGRAFDNEQFF. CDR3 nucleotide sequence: TGCAGCGTTGGCAGGGCCTTTGACAATGAGCAGTTCTTC.

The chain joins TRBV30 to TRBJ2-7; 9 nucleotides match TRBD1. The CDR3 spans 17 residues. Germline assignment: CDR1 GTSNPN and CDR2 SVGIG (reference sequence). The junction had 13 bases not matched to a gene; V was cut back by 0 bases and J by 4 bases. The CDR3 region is CAWSVFLGTGKRYEQYF. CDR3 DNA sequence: TGTGCCTGGAGTGTATTCCTCGGGACAGGGAAAAGATACGAGCAGTACTTC.

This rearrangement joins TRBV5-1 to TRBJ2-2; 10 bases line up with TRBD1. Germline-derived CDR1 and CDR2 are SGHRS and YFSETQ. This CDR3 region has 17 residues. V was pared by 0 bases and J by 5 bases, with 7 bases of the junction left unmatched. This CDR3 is CASSLDSRDRGTGELFF. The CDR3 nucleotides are TGCGCCAGCAGCTTGGATTCGCGGGACAGGGGAACCGGGGAGCTGTTTTTT.